The next 8 T cell receptor beta chains were all read from a single sample in a study of T-cell memory formation after mild COVID-19. TCRdb recomputed calls from the 5' RACE reads with MiXCR, one row per CDR3 protein. In the table there are about 430,000 distinct CDR3 sequences, roughly 26% of which are singletons. The sample taken for sequencing was PBMCs or a T cell subset sorted from them (not recorded which). All receptors derive from an adult woman who had mild COVID-19 (a few samples of this study predate the infection). Cell type and time point are not known.

The chain carries TRBV29-1 and TRBJ1-2; D is ambiguous. Germline loops: CDR1 SQVTM, CDR2 ANQGSEA. V lost 8 bases and J lost 6, with 19 bases in between. The CDR3 sequence is 13 residues long. The CDR3 protein is CSFPVSTGHGYTF. The DNA for the CDR3 is TGCAGCTTTCCCGTGTCTACCGGGCATGGCTACACCTTC.

The V gene is TRBV5-1, the J gene TRBJ2-2; TRBD2 matches at 11 bases. The V gene end was trimmed by 4 bases and the J gene end by 5 bases; junction bases not matched to a gene: 7. The length of the CDR3 is 16 residues. The V gene's germline CDR1 is SGHRS and CDR2 YFSETQ. This CDR3 reads CASSGGLAAFTGELFF. CDR3 sequence (DNA): TGCGCCAGCAGCGGGGGACTAGCGGCCTTTACCGGGGAGCTGTTTTTT.

This clonotype came up a few times. The chain combines TRBV7-2 with TRBJ2-4, with 9 bases fitting TRBD2. The CDR3 has 16 residues. Per germline, CDR1 SGHTA and CDR2 FQGNSA. Losses at the gene ends were 5 bases for V and 4 bases for J; bases not matched to a gene: 9. The CDR3, as DNA: TGTGCCAGCAGCGATCCGGGACTAGCAGCAAAAAACATTCAGTACTTC. Protein sequence: CASSDPGLAAKNIQYF.

This chain connects TRBV11-2 to TRBJ2-5; D perhaps matches TRBD1 (5 bases). Deletions cut 9 bases from V and 5 bases from J, with 13 bases between. There are 12 residues in the CDR3. CDR1 and CDR2 (germline): SGHAT, FQNNGV. For the CDR3, the DNA is TGTGCCAGTAGTGGGGCTTGGGAGACCCAGTACTTC. This codes for CASSGAWETQYF.

On this clonotype itself: This could be a read error, since a much larger clone is one nucleotide away. The chain employs TRBV20-1 and TRBJ2-5; D ambiguous. CDR1 and CDR2 from the germline V gene are DFQATT and SNEGSKA (reference sequence). The CDR3 loop spans 9 amino acids. This chain's CDR3 is CRVGETQYF. The CDR3 nucleotides read TGCAGGGTGGGGGAGACCCAGTACTTC.

V and J are TRBV5-1 and TRBJ2-7; D remains ambiguous. V was trimmed by 5 bases and J by 1 base, leaving 10 bases between them. The germline V gene encodes CDR1 SGHRS and CDR2 YFSETQ. The CDR3 has 13 amino acids. This chain's CDR3 is CASRSETSYEQYF. CDR3 coding DNA: TGCGCCAGCAGATCGGAGACTTCCTACGAGCAGTACTTC.

CDR3 in DNA: TGCAGTGCTAGAGATGAGGGGGAACGCACAGATACGCAGTATTTT. The encoded protein is CSARDEGERTDTQYF. This sequence joins TRBV20-1 and TRBJ2-3, with a possible D match to TRBD1 (6 bases). Trimming stripped 0 bases from V and 1 base from J, with 11 bases between. This CDR3 comprises 15 residues. CDR1 is DFQATT and CDR2 is SNEGSKA in the germline V gene (reference sequence).

This clonotype was observed a few times. The chain links TRBV7-2 to TRBJ2-1; 10 nucleotides agree with TRBD2. Germline loops: CDR1 SGHTA, CDR2 FQGNSA. The ends lost 4 bases at V and 6 bases at J; junction bases unmatched: 9. The CDR3 consists of 16 residues. The CDR3 is CASSSQLAGFINEQFF. CDR3 coding DNA: TGTGCCAGCAGCTCGCAACTAGCGGGATTTATCAATGAGCAGTTCTTC.